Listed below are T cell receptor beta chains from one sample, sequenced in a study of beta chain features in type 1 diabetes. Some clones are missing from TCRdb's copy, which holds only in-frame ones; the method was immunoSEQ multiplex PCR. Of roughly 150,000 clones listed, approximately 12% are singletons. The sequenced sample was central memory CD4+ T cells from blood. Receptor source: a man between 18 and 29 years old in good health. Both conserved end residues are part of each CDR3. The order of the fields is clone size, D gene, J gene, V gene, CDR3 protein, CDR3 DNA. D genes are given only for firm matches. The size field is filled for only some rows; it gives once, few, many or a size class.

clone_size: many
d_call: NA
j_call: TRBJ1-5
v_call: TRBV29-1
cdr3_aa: CSVVPGPGSNQPQHF
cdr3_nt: TGCAGCGTTGTCCCAGGCCCGGGCAGCAATCAGCCCCAGCATTTT

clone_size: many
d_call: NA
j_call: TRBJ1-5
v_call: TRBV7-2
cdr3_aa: CASSLGGLKYQPQHF
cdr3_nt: TGTGCCAGCAGCTTAGGCGGGCTGAAGTATCAGCCCCAGCATTTT

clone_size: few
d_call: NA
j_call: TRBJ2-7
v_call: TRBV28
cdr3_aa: CASSLLMRGEQYF
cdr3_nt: TGTGCCAGCAGTTTACTGATGAGAGGCGAGCAGTACTTC

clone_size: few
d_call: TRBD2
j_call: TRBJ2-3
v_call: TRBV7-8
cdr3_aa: CASSPCYGSGMCTQYF
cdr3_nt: TGTGCCAGCAGCCCCTGCTATGGTAGCGGGATGTGTACGCAGTATTTT

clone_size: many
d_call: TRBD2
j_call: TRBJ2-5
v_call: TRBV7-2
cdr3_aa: CASSLGLAGGKTQYF
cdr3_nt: TGTGCCAGCAGCTTAGGACTAGCGGGAGGGAAGACCCAGTACTTC

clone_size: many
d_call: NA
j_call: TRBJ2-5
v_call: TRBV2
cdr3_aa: CASSDDYQETQYF
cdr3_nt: TGTGCCAGCAGTGATGATTACCAAGAGACCCAGTACTTC

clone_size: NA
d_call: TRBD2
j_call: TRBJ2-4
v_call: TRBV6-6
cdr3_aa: CASSYKLAGGRDIQYF
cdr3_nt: TGTGCCAGCAGTTATAAACTAGCGGGAGGGAGGGACATTCAGTACTTC

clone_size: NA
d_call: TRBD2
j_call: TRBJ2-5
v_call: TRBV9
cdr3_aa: CASSVGTSGGQETQYF
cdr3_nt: TGTGCCAGCAGCGTAGGGACTAGCGGGGGGCAAGAGACCCAGTACTTC

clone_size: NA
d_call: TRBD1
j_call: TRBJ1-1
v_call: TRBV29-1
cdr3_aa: CSVRTGGTEAFF
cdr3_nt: TGCAGCGTTCGGACAGGGGGCACTGAAGCTTTCTTT

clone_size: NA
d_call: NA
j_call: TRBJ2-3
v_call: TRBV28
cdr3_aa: CASSLSGQGLTDTQYF
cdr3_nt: TGTGCCAGCAGTTTATCCGGACAGGGACTAACAGATACGCAGTATTTT

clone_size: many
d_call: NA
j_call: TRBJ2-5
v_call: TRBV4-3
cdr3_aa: CASSQAHRETQYF
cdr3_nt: TGCGCCAGCAGCCAAGCCCATCGAGAGACCCAGTACTTC

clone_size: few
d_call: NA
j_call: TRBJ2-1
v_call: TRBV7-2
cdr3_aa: CASSRWQGNEQFF
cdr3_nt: TGTGCCAGCAGCCGATGGCAGGGTAATGAGCAGTTCTTC

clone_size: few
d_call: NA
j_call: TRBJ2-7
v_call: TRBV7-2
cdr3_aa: CASSLDTAGREQYF
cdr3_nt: TGTGCCAGCAGCTTAGACACCGCCGGGCGGGAGCAGTACTTC

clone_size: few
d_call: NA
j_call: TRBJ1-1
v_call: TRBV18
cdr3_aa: CASSPLQGWDGTEAFF
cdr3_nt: TGTGCCAGCTCACCACTACAGGGTTGGGATGGCACTGAAGCTTTCTTT

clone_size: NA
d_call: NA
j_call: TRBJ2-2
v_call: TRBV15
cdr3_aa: CATSRPDTGELFF
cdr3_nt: TGTGCCACCAGCAGACCTGACACCGGGGAGCTGTTTTTT

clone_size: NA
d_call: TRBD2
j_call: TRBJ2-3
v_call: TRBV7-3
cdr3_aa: CASSPWTSGSNTQYF
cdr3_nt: TGTGCCAGCAGCCCTTGGACTAGCGGGAGTAATACGCAGTATTTT

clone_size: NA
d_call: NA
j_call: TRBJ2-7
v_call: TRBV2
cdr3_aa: CASRPNTGYEQYF
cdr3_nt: TGTGCCAGCAGACCCAACACAGGGTACGAGCAGTACTTC

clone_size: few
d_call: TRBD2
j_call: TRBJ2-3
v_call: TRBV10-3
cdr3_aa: CAISEGGSGRSDTQYF
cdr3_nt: TGTGCCATCAGTGAGGGGGGTAGCGGGAGGTCAGATACGCAGTATTTT

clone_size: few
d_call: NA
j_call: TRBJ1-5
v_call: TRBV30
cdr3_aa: CAWGTPNQPQHF
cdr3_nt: TGTGCCTGGGGGACACCCAATCAGCCCCAGCATTTT

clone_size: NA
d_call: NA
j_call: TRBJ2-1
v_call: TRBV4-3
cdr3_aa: CASSQAISSYNEQFF
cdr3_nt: TGCGCCAGCAGCCAAGCTATAAGCTCCTACAATGAGCAGTTCTTC

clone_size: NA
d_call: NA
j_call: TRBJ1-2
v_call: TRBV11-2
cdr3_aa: CASSLAGTNYGYTF
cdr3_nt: TGTGCCAGCAGCTTAGCCGGGACGAACTATGGCTACACCTTC

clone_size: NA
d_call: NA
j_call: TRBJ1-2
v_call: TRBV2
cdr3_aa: CASSEGTGRLYGYTF
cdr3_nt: TGTGCCAGCAGTGAAGGTACAGGAAGATTATATGGCTACACCTTC

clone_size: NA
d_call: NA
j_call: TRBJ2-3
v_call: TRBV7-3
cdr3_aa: CASSLGPPGRETQYF
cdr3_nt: TGTGCCAGCAGCTTAGGGCCGCCCGGCCGTGAAACGCAGTATTTT

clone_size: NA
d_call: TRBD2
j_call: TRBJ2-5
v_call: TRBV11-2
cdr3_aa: CASSPSGSGTQYF
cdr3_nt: TGTGCCAGCAGCCCGAGCGGGAGTGGGACCCAGTACTTC

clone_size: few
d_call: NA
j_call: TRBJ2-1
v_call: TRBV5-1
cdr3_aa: CASTSLGGPNEQFF
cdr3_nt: TGCGCCAGCACCTCGTTGGGGGGGCCAAATGAGCAGTTCTTC

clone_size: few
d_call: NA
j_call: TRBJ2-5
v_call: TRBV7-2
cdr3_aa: CASSSTGQLQETQYF
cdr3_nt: TGTGCCAGCAGTTCCACGGGGCAATTACAAGAGACCCAGTACTTC

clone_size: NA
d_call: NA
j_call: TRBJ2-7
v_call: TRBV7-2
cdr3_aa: CASSSTGRSAYEQYF
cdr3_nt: TGTGCCAGCAGCTCAACAGGGAGATCGGCCTACGAGCAGTACTTC

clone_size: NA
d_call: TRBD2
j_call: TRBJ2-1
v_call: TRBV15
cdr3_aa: CATSRLAGGPNEQFF
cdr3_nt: TGTGCCACCAGCAGACTAGCGGGAGGGCCAAATGAGCAGTTCTTC